Listed here are 19 T cell receptor beta chains from one sample, sequenced in a study of T cells after yellow fever vaccination. TCRdb fed the 5' RACE reads into MiXCR, producing one record per CDR3 protein. The sample includes approximately 330,000 distinct CDR3 sequences, roughly 3.9% of them seen just once. The sample was PBMCs, taken 5 days after the yellow fever booster vaccination. Receptors originate from a man younger than 35 who received the YFV17D yellow fever vaccine.

This clonotype was counted only a few times. The rearrangement links TRBV7-9 to TRBJ2-1; D gene unclear. The V gene's germline CDR1 is SEHNR and CDR2 FQNEAQ (reference sequence). Trimming took off 5 bases at V and 8 bases at J, with 7 bases between the two ends. The CDR3 loop spans 11 amino acids. CDR3 coding DNA: TGTGCCAGCAGCCCTGTCTATGAGCAGTTCTTC. Protein sequence: CASSPVYEQFF.

This clonotype occurred a few times. In DNA, the CDR3 is TGCGCCAGCAGCCCCGGTTTTCGAGGGGGGCTGGGAGAGACCCAGTACTTC. Its translation is CASSPGFRGGLGETQYF. The rearrangement uses TRBV5-1 and TRBJ2-5; D might be TRBD1 or TRBD2, each matching 6 bases. V lost 4 bases and J 4 bases, leaving 23 bases between the germline ends. Germline-derived CDR1 and CDR2 are SGHRS and YFSETQ. This CDR3 contains 17 residues.

V usage is TRBV25-1 and J usage is TRBJ2-7, with 10 bases aligning to TRBD2. Per the germline V gene, CDR1 is MGHDK and CDR2 is SYGVNS. The CDR3 totals 16 residues. V dropped 1 base and J dropped 2; count of bases not matched to a gene: 5. The CDR3 loop is CASSESASGGPYEQYF. The CDR3 DNA follows: TGTGCCAGCAGTGAATCGGCTAGCGGGGGTCCCTACGAGCAGTACTTC.

The chain uses TRBV20-1 and TRBJ1-2; D might be TRBD1 (6 bases). In germline, CDR1 is DFQATT, CDR2 SNEGSKA (reference sequence). With 3 bases removed from V and 8 bases from J, the gap between germline ends came to 19 bases. The CDR3 runs to 14 residues. In DNA form, the CDR3 reads TGCAGTGCTAGGGGTTCGAGTCTCACAGGGGGCTACACCTTC. Its translation: CSARGSSLTGGYTF.

The table lists this clonotype with many counts. This sequence joins TRBV4-1 and TRBJ1-1; no clear D. The CDR3 sequence is 15 residues long. CDR1 is MGHRA and CDR2 is YSYEKL in the germline V gene. Trimming removed 1 base from V and 4 bases from J, with 13 bases in between. The CDR3 loop is CASSQGPPGGTEAFF. The CDR3 bases are TGCGCCAGCAGCCAAGGACCACCAGGAGGCACTGAAGCTTTCTTT.

This clonotype was recorded a few times. The rearrangement links TRBV5-8 to TRBJ2-2, with D unresolved. This CDR3 has 16 residues. V lost 0 bases, J lost 1 base, and 10 bases lay in between. Germline-derived CDR1 and CDR2 are SGHTS and YDEGEE. The CDR3 region is CASSLVRVGNTGELFF. CDR3 sequence (DNA): TGTGCCAGCAGCTTGGTTAGGGTCGGGAACACCGGGGAGCTGTTTTTT.

This clonotype was seen ten or more times. J is TRBJ2-1 and V is TRBV5-1; D gene ambiguous. Germline assignment: CDR1 SGHRS and CDR2 YFSETQ. V was pared by 4 bases and J by 2 bases, with 13 bases between. The CDR3 contains 15 residues. CDR3 residues: CASSGMSGAYNEQFF. CDR3 DNA sequence: TGCGCCAGCAGCGGTATGTCGGGCGCCTACAATGAGCAGTTCTTC.

The chain joins TRBV6-1 to TRBJ2-5; either TRBD1 or TRBD2 may fit D (5 bases each). The CDR3 consists of 15 residues. V lost 5 bases, J lost 0 bases, and 13 bases lay in between. Germline CDR1 MNHNS, CDR2 SASEGT. The CDR3 protein is CASSRGTADQETQYF. The CDR3 DNA reads as TGTGCCAGCAGTAGAGGGACGGCGGACCAAGAGACCCAGTACTTC.

This clonotype has a handful of counts. The rearrangement links TRBV28 to TRBJ2-5; 7 bases map to TRBD2. The CDR3 spans 15 residues. Losses at the gene ends were 3 bases for V and 0 bases for J; bases not matched to a gene: 4. Germline V gene sequence: CDR1 MDHEN, CDR2 SYDVKM. CDR3 in DNA: TGTGCCAGCAGTTTCGTCCGGGGGGACCAAGAGACCCAGTACTTC. Protein: CASSFVRGDQETQYF.

This CDR3 reads CASSLERGGLSEQFF. The CDR3 DNA is TGTGCCAGCAGCTTAGAGCGGGGGGGCCTGAGTGAGCAGTTCTTC. The rearrangement links TRBV7-2 to TRBJ2-1; 10 bases match TRBD2. The trim removed 1 base at V and 9 bases at J, leaving 6 bases unmatched. CDR1 and CDR2 from the germline V gene are SGHTA and FQGNSA. The CDR3 totals 15 residues.

V is TRBV4-2 and J is TRBJ2-3; TRBD2 matches 8 bases. Trimming at V came to 4 bases and at J to 2 bases, leaving 8 bases not matched to a gene. There are 16 residues in the CDR3. The germline V gene encodes CDR1 LGHNA and CDR2 YNFKEQ. CDR3 sequence: CASSLVSGDTTDTQYF. CDR3 coding DNA: TGTGCCAGCAGCCTCGTTAGCGGGGACACCACAGATACGCAGTATTTT.

There are a few counts of this clonotype. The gene calls are TRBV11-2 and TRBJ2-5; 7 nucleotides agree with TRBD1. CDR1 and CDR2 from the germline V gene are SGHAT and FQNNGV. The CDR3 totals 16 residues. V lost 3 bases to trimming and J lost 5 bases; unmatched junction nucleotides: 12. In nucleotides, the CDR3 is TGTGCCAGCAGCTTCACGATGACAGGGCGAGGGGAGACCCAGTACTTC. As protein: CASSFTMTGRGETQYF.

This clonotype was picked up many times. One junction end disagrees with the germline gene, perhaps due to a read error. V is TRBV7-7 and J is TRBJ2-1; weak D call: TRBD2 (6 bases). The CDR3 has 13 amino acids. The V gene's germline CDR1 is SSHAT and CDR2 FNYEAQ (reference sequence). The CDR3 coding sequence is TGTGCCAGCAGTTTAGGGACTGACAATGAGCAGTTCTTC. It encodes CASSLGTDNEQFF.

This chain connects TRBV7-2 to TRBJ2-5; D is perhaps TRBD1 (5 bases). Per the germline V gene, CDR1 is SGHTA and CDR2 is FQGNSA. The germline V and J ends were trimmed by 5 bases and 1 base, with 11 bases remaining between them. The CDR3 is 14 residues long. In nucleotides, the CDR3 is TGTGCCAGCAGCCCATGGGGCTCCCAAGAGACCCAGTACTTC. Protein: CASSPWGSQETQYF.

The chain recombines TRBV7-8 with TRBJ2-1; D unresolved. Trimming removed 6 bases at V and 6 bases at J, with 15 bases between. The CDR3 totals 14 residues. Germline-derived CDR1 and CDR2 are SGHVS and FQNEAQ. The CDR3 DNA follows: TGTGCCAGCAGTCTGGCGAAGGACGGCAATGAGCAGTTCTTC. This codes for CASSLAKDGNEQFF. The complete variable domain, with remaining parts taken from reference TRBV7-8 and TRBJ2-1, reads GAGVSQSPRYKVAKRGQDVALRCDPISGHVSLFWYQQALGQGPEFLTYFQNEAQLDKSGLPSDRFFAERPEGSVSTLKIQRTQQEDSAVYLCASSLAKDGNEQFFGPGTRLTVL.

The chain combines TRBV7-9 with TRBJ2-1; D gene unclear. Trimming pared 2 bases from V and 10 bases from J, leaving 9 bases between. CDR1 is SEHNR and CDR2 is FQNEAQ in the germline V gene (reference sequence). The CDR3 consists of 12 residues. The CDR3 reads CASSLSSREQFF. CDR3 sequence (DNA): TGTGCCAGCAGCTTATCCTCAAGGGAGCAGTTCTTC.

CDR3 DNA: TGCGCCAGCAACATACGACAGGGGGTTAGTTATGGCTACACCTTC. As protein: CASNIRQGVSYGYTF. This chain connects TRBV4-1 to TRBJ1-2, with 9 bases fitting TRBD1. This CDR3 contains 15 residues. Looked up from germline, CDR1 is MGHRA and CDR2 is YSYEKL. V shed 7 bases, J shed 5 bases, and the junction held 11 bases outside the gene matches.

The chain is built from TRBV7-9 and TRBJ1-1, with D maybe TRBD1 (5 bases). The CDR3 length is 14 residues. Trimming removed 3 bases from V and 1 base from J, with 9 bases in between. Germline values: CDR1 SEHNR, CDR2 FQNEAQ (reference sequence). The CDR3 DNA reads TGTGCCAGCAGCTTGGTAGACAGGAACACTGAAGCTTTCTTT. Translating gives CASSLVDRNTEAFF.

This clonotype was recorded a few times. The chain recombines TRBV2 with TRBJ1-6; 7 bases are a match to TRBD1. The length of the CDR3 is 14 residues. V shed 4 bases and J 10 bases; nucleotides not matched to a gene: 7. Germline V CDR1 and CDR2: SNHLY, FYNNEI. CDR3 amino acids: CASSAGQPPSPLHF. The CDR3 nucleotides read TGTGCCAGCAGTGCGGGACAGCCTCCCTCACCCCTCCACTTT. Drawing the rest from reference TRBV2 and TRBJ1-6, the complete variable domain is EPEVTQTPSHQVTQMGQEVILRCVPISNHLYFYWYRQILGQKVEFLVSFYNNEISEKSEIFDDQFSVERPDGSNFTLKIRSTKLEDSAMYFCASSAGQPPSPLHFGNGTRLTVT.